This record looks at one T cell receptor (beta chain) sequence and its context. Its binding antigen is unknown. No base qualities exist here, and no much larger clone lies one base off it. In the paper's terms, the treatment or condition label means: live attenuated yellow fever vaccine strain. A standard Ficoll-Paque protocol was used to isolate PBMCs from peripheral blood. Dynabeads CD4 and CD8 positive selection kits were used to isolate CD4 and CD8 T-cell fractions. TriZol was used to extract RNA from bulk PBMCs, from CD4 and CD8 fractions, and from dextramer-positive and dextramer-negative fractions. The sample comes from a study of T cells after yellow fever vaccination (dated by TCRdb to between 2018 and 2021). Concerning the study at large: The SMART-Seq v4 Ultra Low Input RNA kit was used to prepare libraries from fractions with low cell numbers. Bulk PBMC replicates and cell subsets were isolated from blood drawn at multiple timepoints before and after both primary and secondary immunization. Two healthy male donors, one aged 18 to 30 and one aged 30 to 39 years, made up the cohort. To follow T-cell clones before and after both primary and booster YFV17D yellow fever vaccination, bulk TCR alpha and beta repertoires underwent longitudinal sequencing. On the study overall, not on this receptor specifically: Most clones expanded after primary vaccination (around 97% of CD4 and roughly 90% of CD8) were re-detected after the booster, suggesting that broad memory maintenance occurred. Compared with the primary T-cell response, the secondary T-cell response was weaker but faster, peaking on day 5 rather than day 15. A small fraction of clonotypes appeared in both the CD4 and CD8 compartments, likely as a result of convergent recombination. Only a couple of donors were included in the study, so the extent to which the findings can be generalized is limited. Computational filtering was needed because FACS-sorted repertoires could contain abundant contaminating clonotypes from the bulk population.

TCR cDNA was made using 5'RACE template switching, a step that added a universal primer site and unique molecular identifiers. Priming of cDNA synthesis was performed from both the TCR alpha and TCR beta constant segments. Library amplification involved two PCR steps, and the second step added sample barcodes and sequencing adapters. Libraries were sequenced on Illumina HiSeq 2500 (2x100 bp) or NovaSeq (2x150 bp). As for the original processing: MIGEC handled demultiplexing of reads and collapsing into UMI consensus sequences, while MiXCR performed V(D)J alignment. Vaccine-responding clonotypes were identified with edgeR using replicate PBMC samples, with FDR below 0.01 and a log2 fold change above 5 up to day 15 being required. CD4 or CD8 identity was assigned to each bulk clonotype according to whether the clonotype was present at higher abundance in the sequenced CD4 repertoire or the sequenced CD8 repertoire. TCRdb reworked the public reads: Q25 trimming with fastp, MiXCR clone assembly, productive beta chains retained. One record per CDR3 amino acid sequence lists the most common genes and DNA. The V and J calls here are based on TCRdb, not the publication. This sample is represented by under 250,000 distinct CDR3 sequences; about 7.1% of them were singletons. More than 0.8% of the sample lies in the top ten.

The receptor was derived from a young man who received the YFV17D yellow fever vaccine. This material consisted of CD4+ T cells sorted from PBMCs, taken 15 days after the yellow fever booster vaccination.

The CDR3 region reads CASSPSGQGISNYGYTF. The base sequence is TGTGCCAGCTCGCCGTCAGGACAGGGGATTTCTAACTATGGCTACACCTTC. The rearrangement joined TRBV18 to TRBJ1-2; 9 bases in the middle match TRBD1. CDR1 and CDR2, per the germline V gene, are KGHSH and LQKENI. The CDR3 has 17 amino acids, counting the end cysteine and phenylalanine. Only CDR3 DNA remains: 51 bases, in frame from the first base. Trimming removed 6 bases from V and 0 bases from J; the gene matches leave 11 bases unexplained.